The 13 T cell receptor beta chains below were found in one sample sequenced in a study of beta chain features in type 1 diabetes. Sequenced material consisted of expressed TCRB transcripts (all of the isolated RNA was reverse transcribed). Assay: immunoSEQ multiplex PCR; the TCRdb copy retains only in-frame clones and omits some. The table has about half a million clones, around 10% seen once. Sequencing was performed on naive CD4+ T cells from blood. These receptor sequences come from a woman younger than 35 in good health.

This clone appeared a few times. This chain connects TRBV7-8 to TRBJ2-1; 7 bases are shared with TRBD2. Trimming removed 5 bases from V and 5 bases from J; junction bases left unmatched: 9. The germline V gene encodes CDR1 SGHVS and CDR2 FQNEAQ. The CDR3 totals 15 residues. DNA for the CDR3: TGTGCCAGCAGCAGGGGTCGGGAGGCCAACAATGAGCAGTTCTTC. Translated, it gives CASSRGREANNEQFF.

This clone has only a few counts. The gene calls are TRBV9 and TRBJ1-6; perhaps TRBD1 as D (6 bases). V lost 0 bases, J lost 0 bases, and 13 bases lay in between. Germline V gene lookup returns CDR1 SGDLS and CDR2 YYNGEE. The CDR3 is 18 amino acids. This CDR3 reads CASSVGGGPSSYNSPLHF. The CDR3 DNA reads TGTGCCAGCAGCGTAGGCGGGGGGCCTAGCTCCTATAATTCACCCCTCCACTTT.

CDR3 sequence reads: CASSVAPTSGSGAQYF. The CDR3 DNA reads TGTGCCAGCAGCGTAGCCCCTACTAGCGGATCTGGGGCCCAGTACTTC. The chain recombines TRBV9 with TRBJ2-5; 8 nucleotides align to TRBD2. The CDR3 spans 16 residues. Germline CDR1 SGDLS, CDR2 YYNGEE. J gave up 9 bases and V 0 bases, and 13 bases lay outside the gene matches. Drawing the rest from reference TRBV9 and TRBJ2-5, the complete variable domain is DSGVTQTPKHLITATGQRVTLRCSPRSGDLSVYWYQQSLDQGLQFLIQYYNGEERAKGNILERFSAQQFPDLHSELNLSSLELGDSALYFCASSVAPTSGSGAQYFGPGTRLLVL.

V and J are TRBV7-2 and TRBJ1-1; TRBD1 is a possible D gene (6 bases). V was cut by 2 bases and J by 0 bases, with 13 bases left in between. The CDR3 spans 16 residues. Germline CDR1 SGHTA, CDR2 FQGNSA. CDR3 sequence reads: CASSLWRGQLNTEAFF. The CDR3 DNA reads as TGTGCCAGCAGCTTATGGAGGGGACAATTGAACACTGAAGCTTTCTTT.

The chain couples TRBV19 to TRBJ2-5, with TRBD2 as a possible D gene (7 bases). The CDR3 has 17 amino acids. CDR1 and CDR2 from the germline V gene are LNHDA and SQIVND (reference sequence). Trimming removed 4 bases at V and 3 bases at J, with 21 bases between. The DNA of the CDR3 is TGTGCCAGTAGTAGGAGAGGGGGACTACGACCAGAAGAGACCCAGTACTTC. Protein product: CASSRRGGLRPEETQYF.

The chain links TRBV7-2 to TRBJ2-7, with 9 bases fitting TRBD2. This CDR3 region has 16 residues. The germline CDR1 and CDR2 sequences are SGHTA and FQGNSA. V was clipped by 5 bases and J by 0 bases; unmatched bases: 8. CDR3 residues: CASSLELAGSSYEQYV. The CDR3 DNA reads TGTGCCAGCAGCCTAGAGCTAGCGGGGAGCTCCTACGAGCAGTACGTC.

This clone was seen only a few times. V usage is TRBV7-2 and J usage is TRBJ2-1; either TRBD1 or TRBD2 may fit D (6 bases each). V was pared by 5 bases and J by 9 bases, with 14 bases between. The CDR3 is 13 amino acids. Germline V gene data show CDR1 as SGHTA and CDR2 as FQGNSA. CDR3 DNA sequence: TGTGCCAGCAGCCCATACGGGGGCGGTGAGCAGTTCTTC. This translates into CASSPYGGGEQFF.

This clone has a handful of counts. This chain connects TRBV6-5 to TRBJ2-5; 8 positions match TRBD1. The CDR3 sequence is 13 residues long. The ends lost 6 bases at V and 4 bases at J; junction bases unmatched: 4. Germline V CDR1 and CDR2: MNHEY, SVGAGI. CDR3 loop: CASRSGGAETQYF. CDR3 bases: TGTGCCAGCAGGTCAGGGGGCGCAGAGACCCAGTACTTC.

This clone was counted between two and nine times. V gene TRBV18 combines with J gene TRBJ2-2; D is perhaps TRBD2 (6 bases). This CDR3 region has 16 residues. Trimming took 1 base from V and 1 from J, leaving 10 bases between them. CDR1 and CDR2 from the germline V gene are KGHSH and LQKENI. DNA for the CDR3: TGTGCCAGCTCACCACGCGGGACGGTGAACACCGGGGAGCTGTTTTTT. Translated: CASSPRGTVNTGELFF.

This clone appeared a few times. This chain links TRBV7-6 with TRBJ2-3; 7 nucleotides line up with TRBD1. The CDR3 covers 17 residues. After removal of 5 bases from V and 5 bases from J, the junction contained 16 bases not matched to a gene. Germline-derived CDR1 and CDR2 are SGHVS and FNYEAQ. The CDR3 protein is CASSRIRQGEVGDTQYF. The CDR3 DNA is TGTGCCAGCAGCCGAATCAGACAGGGAGAAGTCGGAGATACGCAGTATTTT.

This clone came up a few times. The gene calls are TRBV5-6 and TRBJ2-7; D ambiguous. This CDR3 region has 11 residues. CDR1 and CDR2 (germline): SGHDT, YYEEEE. The V end lost 6 bases, the J end lost 5 bases, and 9 bases lay between the germline ends. The CDR3 DNA follows: TGTGCCAGCACCCGTCTCCACGAGCAGTACTTC. This codes for CASTRLHEQYF.

A few counts support this clone. The V gene is TRBV13, the J gene TRBJ2-7, with D perhaps being TRBD1 or TRBD2 (5 bases each). In germline, CDR1 is PRHDT, CDR2 FYEKMQ (reference sequence). Trimming removed 4 bases at V and 7 bases at J, with 5 bases between. The CDR3 runs to 10 residues. CDR3 coding DNA: TGTGCCAGCAGCTGGGGGGAGCAGTACGTC. Encoded protein: CASSWGEQYV.

V and J are TRBV30 and TRBJ2-5; D unresolved. Germline V gene lookup returns CDR1 GTSNPN and CDR2 SVGIG (reference sequence). The CDR3 loop spans 13 amino acids. Trimming stripped 1 base from V and 7 bases from J, with 13 bases between. CDR3 region: CAWSGKEKGTQYF. DNA for the CDR3: TGTGCCTGGAGTGGGAAAGAAAAGGGGACCCAGTACTTC.